The 14 T cell receptor beta chains presented below share a single source sample, sequenced in a study of shared clonotypes between healthy human individuals. The protocol was immunoSEQ multiplex PCR, while the TCRdb copy is restricted to in-frame clones and leaves out a portion. This sample has 550,000 to 600,000 clones, with roughly four fifths found just once. Sequencing used PBMCs. All receptors come from a woman in her 40s in good health. Some clones in this sample may be carry-over from other donors' samples.

The chain employs TRBV29-1 and TRBJ2-7; a weak D match, TRBD2 (5 bases). The CDR3 consists of 16 residues. V was cut by 0 bases and J by 2 bases, with 17 bases left in between. Germline V CDR1 and CDR2: SQVTM, ANQGSEA. Here the CDR3 DNA reads TGCAGCGTTGAAGATTGGGGAACTAGTTCCCCCTACGAGCAGTACTTC. Its translation: CSVEDWGTSSPYEQYF.

The V and J genes are TRBV11-2 and TRBJ1-1; perhaps TRBD1 as D (5 bases). This CDR3 region has 11 residues. Germline loops: CDR1 SGHAT, CDR2 FQNNGV. V gave up 3 bases and J gave up 11 bases, with 10 bases separating them. CDR3 in DNA: TGTGCCAGCAGCTTCGGGGGTGGGGCTTTCTTT. Translating gives CASSFGGGAFF.

The CDR3 DNA reads as TGCGCCAGCAGCCAAGATCAGGGGGTCGATTCACCCCTCCACTTT. It encodes CASSQDQGVDSPLHF. The chain couples TRBV4-1 to TRBJ1-6; 7 bases agree with TRBD1. The length of the CDR3 is 15 residues. Trimming took 0 bases from V and 8 from J; bases not matched to a gene: 4. Looked up from germline, CDR1 is MGHRA and CDR2 is YSYEKL.

This chain uses TRBV14 with TRBJ2-7; TRBD2 matches at 11 bases. This CDR3 has 15 amino acids. The ends lost 10 bases at V and 4 bases at J; junction bases unmatched: 12. From germline, CDR1 is SGHDN and CDR2 FVKESK. CDR3 residues: CAIRPGLADSYEQYF. The CDR3 DNA is TGTGCCATCAGACCGGGACTAGCGGATTCGTACGAGCAGTACTTC.

V and J are TRBV9 and TRBJ2-1; D might be TRBD1 (5 bases). This CDR3 contains 14 residues. With 2 bases removed from V and 4 bases from J, the gap between germline ends came to 10 bases. CDR1 is SGDLS and CDR2 is YYNGEE in the germline V gene. As DNA, the CDR3 is TGTGCCAGCAGCGTCCAGGGTTCGTACAATGAGCAGTTCTTC. As protein: CASSVQGSYNEQFF.

To note about this clone: The sample contains more than one DNA sequence encoding this CDR3. The V and J genes are TRBV5-6 and TRBJ1-4; a weak D match, TRBD1 (6 bases). The germline gives CDR1 SGHDT, CDR2 YYEEEE. Trimming took off 4 bases at V and 8 bases at J, with 15 bases between the two ends. CDR3 length: 14 residues. CDR3 amino acids: CASSPQGVGEKLFF. CDR3 bases: TGTGCCAGCAGCCCACAGGGAGTAGGGGAAAAACTGTTTTTT.

The chain couples TRBV20-1 to TRBJ2-7; D remains unclear. The germline V gene has CDR1 DFQATT and CDR2 SNEGSKA (reference sequence). The CDR3 has 11 amino acids. V lost 2 bases and J 6 bases, leaving 8 bases between the germline ends. The CDR3 reads CSARIRREQYF. CDR3 DNA: TGCAGTGCTAGAATAAGGCGCGAGCAGTACTTC.

CDR3 sequence reads: CASSQLAAANTGELFF. In DNA form, the CDR3 reads TGTGCCAGCAGCCAGTTAGCGGCGGCGAACACCGGGGAGCTGTTTTTT. This sequence joins TRBV14 and TRBJ2-2; possibly TRBD2 for D (6 bases). The length of the CDR3 is 16 residues. Per the germline V gene, CDR1 is SGHDN and CDR2 is FVKESK. V was cut by 3 bases and J by 0 bases, with 11 bases left in between.

This clone was recorded once. The CDR3 loop reads CASNAGSSYEQYF. The CDR3 DNA is TGTGCCAGCAATGCAGGGTCTTCTTACGAGCAGTACTTC. The gene calls are TRBV6-6 and TRBJ2-7, with a weak D call TRBD1 (5 bases). Germline V lookup: CDR1 MNHNY, CDR2 SVGAGI (reference sequence). V was cut by 7 bases and J by 4 bases, with 14 bases left in between. The CDR3 sequence is 13 residues long.

The CDR3 here is CASSEANPMTGGELFF. DNA for the CDR3: TGTGCCAGCAGTGAAGCAAACCCGATGACGGGCGGGGAGCTGTTTTTT. The chain carries TRBV6-1 and TRBJ2-2, with D unresolved. The CDR3 consists of 16 residues. Germline V gene lookup returns CDR1 MNHNS and CDR2 SASEGT. V lost 0 bases and J 7 bases, leaving 15 bases between the germline ends.

This clone was counted a few times. This chain links TRBV21-1 with TRBJ2-2; TRBD2, the D gene given by the table, was not confirmed from the DNA. TRBV21-1 is flagged as a pseudogene. The CDR3 sequence is 18 residues long. In DNA, the CDR3 is TGTGCCAGCAGCAAACCGAGGGTGCGCGGGACGAACACCGGGGAGCTGTTTTTT. Its translation is CASSKPRVRGTNTGELFF.

V is TRBV29-1 and J is TRBJ2-7; D is tentatively TRBD1 or TRBD2 (6 bases each). The germline V and J ends were trimmed by 4 bases and 7 bases, with 20 bases remaining between them. Germline V lookup: CDR1 SQVTM, CDR2 ANQGSEA. The CDR3 loop spans 14 amino acids. CDR3 sequence (DNA): TGCAGCGTTGGATCCTCGGGGGACACCATTGAGCAGTACTTC. Encoded protein: CSVGSSGDTIEQYF.

This clone was seen only once. The CDR3: CASSFRLAGVGETQYF. The CDR3 coding sequence is TGTGCCAGCAGTTTTAGGCTAGCGGGAGTTGGAGAGACCCAGTACTTC. The V call is TRBV28, the J call TRBJ2-5; 10 nucleotides align to TRBD2. CDR3 length equals 16 residues. The germline CDR1 and CDR2 sequences are MDHEN and SYDVKM. J gave up 4 bases and V 3 bases, and 8 bases lay outside the gene matches.

The chain uses TRBV7-2 and TRBJ1-5, with a possible D match to TRBD1 (6 bases). Per germline, CDR1 SGHTA and CDR2 FQGNSA. The CDR3 totals 14 residues. The V gene lost 4 bases and the J gene lost 8 bases, with 15 bases spanning the gap. The CDR3: CASSSGQQVEPQHF. DNA for the CDR3: TGTGCCAGCAGCTCAGGACAGCAAGTAGAGCCCCAGCATTTT.